The 31 T cell receptor beta chains given below trace back to one sample, sequenced in a study of early T cells in non-severe SARS-CoV-2 infection. TCRdb redid the calling of the 5' RACE reads with MiXCR, one entry per CDR3 protein. Here the sample spans 60,000 or so distinct CDR3 sequences, about a tenth being singletons. The sequenced material came from whole blood. The source of these receptors is an adult who was a healthcare worker with PCR-confirmed SARS-CoV-2 infection or an uninfected control (not recorded which).

The V call is TRBV20-1, the J call TRBJ2-3; 13 positions agree with TRBD2. Germline V gene sequence: CDR1 DFQATT, CDR2 SNEGSKA (reference sequence). This CDR3 contains 16 residues. V dropped 2 bases and J dropped 2; count of bases not matched to a gene: 4. The CDR3 reads CSARSLAGGNTDTQYF. In DNA form, the CDR3 reads TGCAGTGCTAGATCACTAGCGGGGGGGAACACAGATACGCAGTATTTT.

Here the CDR3 reads CASSQGRPNTGELFF. In DNA, the CDR3 is TGTGCCAGCAGCCAAGGACGCCCGAACACCGGGGAGCTGTTTTTT. This chain links TRBV3-1 with TRBJ2-2, with D uncertain. This CDR3 has 15 residues. Germline V gene sequence: CDR1 LGHDT, CDR2 YNNKEL (reference sequence). V lost 1 base, J lost 0 bases, and 6 bases lay in between.

This chain connects TRBV7-9 to TRBJ1-4; D not resolved. Germline V gene data show CDR1 as SEHNR and CDR2 as FQNEAQ (reference sequence). Trimming took 5 bases from V and 10 from J, leaving 23 bases between them. The length of the CDR3 is 16 residues. In DNA, the CDR3 is TGTGCCAGCAGCAGAGGGAGTGACTCAAATGTGGGAAAACTGTTTTTT. It encodes CASSRGSDSNVGKLFF.

V gene TRBV5-1 combines with J gene TRBJ2-5; 9 bases map to TRBD2. Looked up from germline, CDR1 is SGHRS and CDR2 is YFSETQ. J gave up 4 bases and V 1 base, and 8 bases lay outside the gene matches. The CDR3 contains 16 residues. In nucleotides, the CDR3 is TGCGCCAGCAGCTTGAGAAGCGGGGGGAATGGAGAGACCCAGTACTTC. It yields the protein CASSLRSGGNGETQYF.

This clonotype was seen at least ten times. V and J are TRBV4-1 and TRBJ2-1, with 11 bases fitting TRBD2. Unmatched junction bases numbered 9, after V lost 1 base and J lost 7 bases. The CDR3 length is 17 residues. The V gene's germline CDR1 is MGHRA and CDR2 YSYEKL. The CDR3 loop is CASSQGITSGGRNEQFF. In DNA, the CDR3 is TGCGCCAGCAGCCAAGGCATAACTAGCGGGGGTCGAAATGAGCAGTTCTTC.

This clonotype was observed a few times. The chain couples TRBV12-5 to TRBJ2-7; D unclear. V gave up 6 bases and J gave up 1 base, with 16 bases separating them. This CDR3 contains 15 residues. Germline V gene lookup returns CDR1 LGHNT and CDR2 FRNRAP. The CDR3 DNA reads as TGTGCTAGTGGCCCGGCCGGGTCCTTATCCTACGAGCAGTACTTC. Protein: CASGPAGSLSYEQYF.

This clonotype has only a few counts. The chain is built from TRBV3-2 and TRBJ2-1; the table names TRBD1, a call not compared with the DNA. TRBV3-2 is flagged as a pseudogene. The CDR3 is 18 residues long. In DNA form, the CDR3 reads TGTGCCAGCAGCCAATCACTGGGCGGGGGTACGACCTACAATGAGCAGTTCTTC. Its translation: CASSQSLGGGTTYNEQFF.

The chain has TRBV6-5 and TRBJ2-7; D is ambiguous. The CDR3 is 14 residues long. The germline V and J ends were trimmed by 4 bases and 2 bases, with 12 bases remaining between them. In germline, CDR1 is MNHEY, CDR2 SVGAGI. In nucleotides, the CDR3 is TGTGCCAGCAGTTCGTCCATCCTTCCCTACGAGCAGTACTTC. Its translation: CASSSSILPYEQYF.

A few counts support this clonotype. V usage is TRBV9 and J usage is TRBJ1-1, with 7 bases lining up with TRBD1. V shed 0 bases, J shed 4 bases, and the junction held 9 bases outside the gene matches. The CDR3 contains 16 residues. The germline V gene encodes CDR1 SGDLS and CDR2 YYNGEE. The chain's CDR3 is CASSVAPGQVGTEAFF. DNA of the CDR3: TGTGCCAGCAGCGTAGCTCCCGGACAGGTAGGCACTGAAGCTTTCTTT.

CDR3 sequence (DNA): TGTGCCAGCAGCTCTAACGGGGGGCGGACCGGGGAGCTGTTTTTT. Amino acid sequence: CASSSNGGRTGELFF. This rearrangement joins TRBV13 to TRBJ2-2; D is perhaps TRBD2 (7 bases). V lost 4 bases and J lost 5, with 14 bases in between. The germline V gene has CDR1 PRHDT and CDR2 FYEKMQ (reference sequence). CDR3 length: 15 residues.

This clonotype was detected many times. The chain uses TRBV12-3 or TRBV12-4 and TRBJ1-5; D is possibly TRBD1 (5 bases). Trimming removed 5 bases at V and 7 bases at J, with 15 bases between. This CDR3 has 14 amino acids. The CDR3 loop is CASSTGTQTQPQHF. The CDR3 region has the DNA TGTGCCAGCAGTACCGGGACCCAAACCCAGCCCCAGCATTTT.

The chain couples TRBV5-1 to TRBJ1-4; 7 bases line up with TRBD1. The CDR3 has 16 residues. V was clipped by 2 bases and J by 6 bases; unmatched bases: 10. Germline values: CDR1 SGHRS, CDR2 YFSETQ. The CDR3 coding sequence is TGCGCCAGCAGCTTCCTGCCTTCAGGGGGTTATGAAAAACTGTTTTTT. Translating it yields CASSFLPSGGYEKLFF.

This clonotype occurred many times. The V call is TRBV7-6, the J call TRBJ2-3, with D maybe TRBD2 (6 bases). Germline values: CDR1 SGHVS, CDR2 FNYEAQ. The CDR3 has 13 amino acids. V was pared by 8 bases and J by 5 bases, with 14 bases between. CDR3 loop: CASEEGTGDTQYF. DNA of the CDR3: TGTGCCAGCGAGGAAGGGACTGGAGATACGCAGTATTTT.

The genes are TRBV10-3 and TRBJ1-5; no reliable D call. Trimming took off 4 bases at V and 6 bases at J, with 13 bases between the two ends. CDR1 is ENHRY and CDR2 is SYGVKD in the germline V gene. The CDR3 consists of 14 residues. The DNA for the CDR3 is TGTGCCATCAGTGCCCTCCCGGGCGGTCAGCCCCAGCATTTT. Translated, it gives CAISALPGGQPQHF.

This clonotype has only a few counts. The rearrangement uses TRBV6-9 and TRBJ2-7; D could derive from TRBD1 or TRBD2 (5 bases each). V lost 7 bases and J lost 1, with 11 bases in between. This CDR3 contains 13 residues. Germline V gene lookup returns CDR1 MNHGY and CDR2 SVAAGI. The CDR3 DNA is TGTGCCAGCATCGGGACGTTATCCTACGAGCAGTACTTC. It encodes CASIGTLSYEQYF.

A few counts support this clonotype. The chain has TRBV20-1 and TRBJ1-6, with 9 bases fitting TRBD1. The CDR3 consists of 14 residues. Germline V gene lookup returns CDR1 DFQATT and CDR2 SNEGSKA (reference sequence). With 2 bases clipped from V and 9 bases from J, the junction kept 5 bases outside the gene matches. CDR3 nucleotide sequence: TGCAGTGCTAGAAAGGGACAGGGCTCTTCACCCCTCCACTTT. This translates into CSARKGQGSSPLHF.

In this sample, this clonotype turned up a few times. V is TRBV11-2 and J is TRBJ1-1; D is ambiguous. V gave up 2 bases and J gave up 0 bases, with 10 bases separating them. The CDR3 is 15 residues long. The germline V gene has CDR1 SGHAT and CDR2 FQNNGV. The CDR3 region is CASSLTGNLNTEAFF. CDR3 bases: TGTGCCAGCAGCTTAACGGGAAACCTGAACACTGAAGCTTTCTTT.

The genes are TRBV10-1 and TRBJ2-5; D gene uncertain. The CDR3 runs 14 residues. Germline V gene sequence: CDR1 WNHNN, CDR2 SYGVQD (reference sequence). Between the trimmed V and J ends, which lost 0 bases and 5 bases, there was a span of 10 bases. CDR3 sequence (DNA): TGCGCCAGCAGTGAGTCGGGGTCTTTGGAGACCCAGTACTTC. Its translation: CASSESGSLETQYF.

Only a few counts were recorded for this clonotype. This chain links TRBV10-3 with TRBJ1-1; 7 bases match TRBD1. This CDR3 contains 12 residues. Per the germline V gene, CDR1 is ENHRY and CDR2 is SYGVKD. V was pared by 0 bases and J by 11 bases, with 3 bases of the junction left unmatched. CDR3 nucleotides: TGTGCCATCAGTGAGTCGACAGGGAATGCTTTCTTT. Protein sequence: CAISESTGNAFF.

The chain's CDR3 is CAISESAETQYF. CDR3 bases: TGTGCCATCAGTGAGTCGGCGGAGACGCAGTATTTT. This sequence joins TRBV10-3 and TRBJ2-3; no firm D call. Germline V gives CDR1 ENHRY, CDR2 SYGVKD. The CDR3 length is 12 residues. V was clipped by 0 bases and J by 9 bases, with 7 bases between them.

This clonotype was counted between two and nine times. The gene calls are TRBV30 and TRBJ2-1, with TRBD2 matching 9 bases. J lost 8 bases, V lost 0 bases, and 14 bases had no gene match. Germline CDR1 reads GTSNPN; CDR2 reads SVGIG (reference sequence). This CDR3 spans 17 amino acids. CDR3 loop: CAWSVKPGTSNLYEQFF. The DNA for the CDR3 is TGTGCCTGGAGTGTAAAGCCCGGGACTAGCAATCTCTATGAGCAGTTCTTC.

This clonotype was counted ten times or more. This chain links TRBV20-1 with TRBJ2-5; TRBD2 might be the D (5 bases). Deletions cut 6 bases from V and 3 bases from J, with 5 bases between. The CDR3 is 10 amino acids. Per the germline V gene, CDR1 is DFQATT and CDR2 is SNEGSKA (reference sequence). For the CDR3, the DNA is TGCAGTGCCGGGGAAGAGACCCAGTACTTC. It is translated as CSAGEETQYF.

This clonotype was counted between two and nine times. V and J are TRBV7-3 and TRBJ2-3; TRBD2 is a possible D gene (5 bases). Per the germline V gene, CDR1 is SGHTA and CDR2 is FQGTGA. This CDR3 has 12 residues. V lost 5 bases to trimming and J lost 6 bases, with 9 bases between them. The CDR3 DNA sequence: TGTGCCAGCAGCACCAGGAGGGATACGCAGTATTTT. It translates to CASSTRRDTQYF.

This clonotype showed up many times. The chain couples TRBV20-1 to TRBJ1-3; D uncertain. With 2 bases removed from V and 0 bases from J, the gap between germline ends came to 11 bases. Looked up from germline, CDR1 is DFQATT and CDR2 is SNEGSKA (reference sequence). The CDR3 has 15 residues. The CDR3 loop is CSARSSLNSGNTIYF. CDR3 bases: TGCAGTGCTAGATCCAGCCTGAACTCTGGAAACACCATATATTTT.

This clonotype has ten or more counts. The chain recombines TRBV5-8 with TRBJ2-3; no clear D. Germline CDR1 reads SGHTS; CDR2 reads YDEGEE. This CDR3 comprises 11 residues. V lost 5 bases to trimming and J lost 9 bases, with 10 bases between them. CDR3 nucleotide sequence: TGTGCCAGCAGTCCACTGTGGACGCAGTATTTT. Translating gives CASSPLWTQYF. The full variable domain, in which reference TRBV5-8 and TRBJ2-3 provide the parts outside the CDR3, is EAGVTQSPTHLIKTRGQQATLRCSPISGHTSVYWYQQALGLGLQFLLWYDEGEERNRGNFPPRFSGRQFPNYSSELNVNALELEDSALYLCASSPLWTQYFGPGTRLTVL.

This chain links TRBV12-3 or TRBV12-4 with TRBJ1-5, with D possibly being TRBD1 (5 bases). The CDR3 has 13 residues. Trimming stripped 5 bases from V and 7 bases from J, with 12 bases between. Written as DNA, the CDR3 is TGTGCCAGCAGTCCAGCAGGGCAACAGCCCCAGCATTTT. Translated, it gives CASSPAGQQPQHF.

This clonotype has only a few counts. The chain employs TRBV4-1 and TRBJ2-7; D ambiguous. The CDR3 contains 15 residues. Trimming removed 0 bases at V and 1 base at J, with 10 bases between. Germline loops: CDR1 MGHRA, CDR2 YSYEKL. DNA for the CDR3: TGCGCCAGCAGCCAAGATCGCCCCAGTTCCTACGAGCAGTACTTC. Its translation is CASSQDRPSSYEQYF.

This clonotype was counted only a few times. The chain links TRBV10-2 to TRBJ2-5; 11 bases map to TRBD1. The CDR3 spans 16 residues. Germline CDR1 reads WSHSY; CDR2 reads SAAADI. With V trimmed by 7 bases and J by 5 bases, 12 bases remained unmatched. The chain's CDR3 is CASTGRRTGGVETQYF. In DNA, the CDR3 is TGCGCCAGCACTGGACGGCGGACAGGGGGCGTCGAGACCCAGTACTTC.

This clonotype turned up a few times. V gene TRBV19 combines with J gene TRBJ1-5, with 10 bases matching TRBD1. There are 16 residues in the CDR3. The J segment lost 2 bases and the V segment lost 3 bases, leaving 4 bases of the junction unmatched. Germline V gives CDR1 LNHDA, CDR2 SQIVND (reference sequence). This chain's CDR3 is CASSIGGTGGNQPQHF. Written as DNA, the CDR3 is TGTGCCAGTAGTATTGGGGGGACAGGGGGCAATCAGCCCCAGCATTTT. Looking up the rest from reference TRBV19 and TRBJ1-5 gives the full variable domain: DGGITQSPKYLFRKEGQNVTLSCEQNLNHDAMYWYRQDPGQGLRLIYYSQIVNDFQKGDIAEGYSVSREKKESFPLTVTSAQKNPTAFYLCASSIGGTGGNQPQHFGDGTRLSIL.

This clonotype was recorded at least ten times. The genes are TRBV12-3 or TRBV12-4 and TRBJ1-2, with no clear D. The CDR3 spans 13 residues. Trimming left V 2 bases short and J 8 bases short, with 12 bases between. Written as DNA, the CDR3 is TGTGCCAGCAGTTTATGGGGATCCGGAGGCTACACCTTC. As protein: CASSLWGSGGYTF.

This clonotype was found a few times. This sequence joins TRBV27 and TRBJ1-4; the D gene is possibly TRBD1 (6 bases). The V end lost 7 bases, the J end lost 3 bases, and 27 bases lay between the germline ends. In germline, CDR1 is MNHEY, CDR2 SMNVEV (reference sequence). The CDR3 runs to 19 residues. CDR3 in amino acids: CASILTLPGQKAPNEKLFF. In DNA form, the CDR3 reads TGTGCCAGCATATTGACTCTTCCGGGACAAAAGGCCCCTAATGAAAAACTGTTTTTT.